This T cell receptor beta chain was obtained from a study of blood T cell repertoires in COVID-19. Study information: Collection of acute and convalescent COVID-19 samples took place in the United States, Italy and Spain. PBMCs, B-cell-depleted T cells, or T cells provided the cDNA or gDNA that made up the material.

Trimming stripped 0 bases from V and 2 bases from J, with 10 bases between. The CDR3 length is 15 residues. Germline V gene lookup returns CDR1 SGHTA and CDR2 FQGNSA. Original analysis: From reference gene primer amplification, estimates of nucleated cell counts were derived. Only in-frame clones appear in the TCRdb table, and some are missing; sequencing was by immunoSEQ multiplex PCR. V and J calls plus clone size are reproduced from that table; the DNA served to infer D and trimming. The sample lists 200,000 to 300,000 clones, about 79% occurring once. The chain has TRBV7-2 and TRBJ1-2, with D unresolved. The sequencing sample was made of peripheral blood. This clonotype originated in a woman of 80 years or more with acute or convalescent COVID-19. The CDR3 region is CASSLARASNYGYTF. In DNA form, the CDR3 reads TGTGCCAGCAGCTTAGCGCGGGCCAGCAACTATGGCTACACCTTC.